The text below deals with one TCR beta chain. Its antigen is unknown. The data are from a study of blood T cells in healthy people across ages. Study-wide points: Age showed a roughly linear inverse relationship with TCR beta diversity per million T cells.

The second PCR ran about 6 to 12 cycles with a sample-barcoded 5' primer and J-beta primers. TCRdb recomputed calls from the 5' RACE reads with MiXCR, one row per CDR3 protein. The repertoire holds approximately 800,000 distinct CDR3 sequences, with 50% to 65% as singletons. J gave up 4 bases and V 1 base, and 6 bases lay outside the gene matches. The CDR3 has 16 residues. Germline V lookup: CDR1 SGDLS, CDR2 YYNGEE. Sequenced material: blood. The J gene is TRBJ2-3, the V gene TRBV9, with 10 bases matching TRBD2. This TCR was sampled from an elderly man in good health. The CDR3 DNA reads TGTGCCAGCAGCGTAACAACTAGCGGGGTCCCAGATACGCAGTATTTT. Protein sequence: CASSVTTSGVPDTQYF.